These 10 T cell receptor beta chains originate from one sample sequenced in a study of T cells after yellow fever vaccination. TCRdb reprocessed the 5' RACE reads with MiXCR, giving one entry per CDR3 protein. The sample shows approximately 26,000 distinct CDR3 sequences, 4.5% of them seen only once. Source: PBMCs, either bulk or a sorted T-cell subset (CD4+, CD8+, memory, or dextramer-sorted; not recorded which), taken on the day of the yellow fever booster vaccination. The receptors were sampled from a man between 18 and 29 years old who received the YFV17D yellow fever vaccine.

This clonotype was recorded at least ten times. DNA of the CDR3: TGTGCCAGCAGCTCAAAGACCATGCTGATTAACAATGAGCAGTTCTTC. Its translation is CASSSKTMLINNEQFF. The chain has TRBV4-2 and TRBJ2-1; D gene unclear. The CDR3 covers 16 residues. Germline loops: CDR1 LGHNA, CDR2 YNFKEQ. V was trimmed by 5 bases and J by 5 bases, leaving 19 bases between them.

This clonotype has at least ten counts. The chain links TRBV11-2 to TRBJ2-7, with a tentative D call TRBD1 (6 bases). Between the trimmed V and J ends, which lost 1 base and 2 bases, there was a span of 12 bases. The CDR3 is made up of 15 amino acids. The germline V gene encodes CDR1 SGHAT and CDR2 FQNNGV. CDR3 loop: CASSLGQDSTYEQYF. CDR3 DNA sequence: TGTGCCAGCAGCTTAGGACAGGATTCGACCTACGAGCAGTACTTC.

This clonotype was seen only once. The CDR3 DNA is TGTGCCAGCAGCTTGGGTGACAGGGCTGCGGGCTACACCTTC. Amino acid sequence: CASSLGDRAAGYTF. V and J are TRBV5-4 and TRBJ1-2; 7 bases align to TRBD1. The V gene end was trimmed by 0 bases and the J gene end by 8 bases; junction bases not matched to a gene: 7. The CDR3 consists of 14 residues. Per germline, CDR1 SGHNT and CDR2 YYREEE (reference sequence).

This clonotype was observed many times. The rearrangement links TRBV5-1 to TRBJ1-2, with a tentative D call TRBD1 (5 bases). The CDR3 is 14 residues long. Trimming took 3 bases from V and 1 from J, leaving 10 bases between them. The V gene's germline CDR1 is SGHRS and CDR2 YFSETQ. The CDR3 nucleotides are TGCGCCAGCAGCTGGACGGGGGATAACTATGGCTACACCTTC. Protein product: CASSWTGDNYGYTF.

The table lists this clonotype with many counts. The gene calls are TRBV12-3 or TRBV12-4 and TRBJ2-7; D gene uncertain. Between the trimmed V and J ends, which lost 3 bases and 4 bases, there was a span of 10 bases. The CDR3 covers 13 residues. The CDR3 DNA reads as TGTGCCAGCAGTTTGTTTAGGGTTTACGAGCAGTACTTC. It is translated as CASSLFRVYEQYF.

This clonotype was recorded at least ten times. This rearrangement joins TRBV10-3 to TRBJ2-3; perhaps D is TRBD1 or TRBD2 (6 bases each). The germline gives CDR1 ENHRY, CDR2 SYGVKD. Trimming removed 0 bases from V and 14 bases from J, with 18 bases in between. CDR3 length equals 14 residues. The CDR3 region is CAISESGGSAISYF. DNA for the CDR3: TGTGCCATCAGTGAGTCGGGGGGCAGCGCGATATCGTATTTT.

This clonotype showed up many times. V is TRBV30 and J is TRBJ1-5; 9 bases map to TRBD1. The V gene's germline CDR1 is GTSNPN and CDR2 SVGIG (reference sequence). There are 14 residues in the CDR3. The CDR3 here is CAVDFGTGRQPQHF. Written as DNA, the CDR3 is TGTGCTGTAGACTTCGGGACAGGGCGGCAGCCCCAGCATTTT.

This clonotype has ten or more counts. The chain recombines TRBV27 with TRBJ2-2; 9 positions agree with TRBD1. The germline CDR1 and CDR2 sequences are MNHEY and SMNVEV (reference sequence). V dropped 7 bases and J dropped 5; count of bases not matched to a gene: 5. CDR3 length equals 14 residues. The CDR3, as DNA: TGTGCCAGCAACCGACAGGGGGAAACCGGGGAGCTGTTTTTT. This translates into CASNRQGETGELFF.

The chain links TRBV4-3 to TRBJ2-3; D not resolved. The germline CDR1 and CDR2 sequences are LGHNA and YSLEER. The CDR3 totals 13 residues. V was pared by 0 bases and J by 4 bases, with 5 bases between. The CDR3 nucleotides are TGCGCCAGCAGCCAAGAGTCGGCAGATACGCAGTATTTT. Its translation is CASSQESADTQYF.

This clonotype was detected ten times or more. The J gene is TRBJ1-5, the V gene TRBV5-1; TRBD1 might be the D (6 bases). Trimming removed 4 bases at V and 7 bases at J, with 15 bases between. CDR1 is SGHRS, CDR2 YFSETQ, per germline. The CDR3 has 14 amino acids. CDR3 sequence: CASSPEGGGQPQHF. The CDR3 DNA is TGCGCCAGCAGCCCTGAGGGGGGCGGCCAGCCCCAGCATTTT.